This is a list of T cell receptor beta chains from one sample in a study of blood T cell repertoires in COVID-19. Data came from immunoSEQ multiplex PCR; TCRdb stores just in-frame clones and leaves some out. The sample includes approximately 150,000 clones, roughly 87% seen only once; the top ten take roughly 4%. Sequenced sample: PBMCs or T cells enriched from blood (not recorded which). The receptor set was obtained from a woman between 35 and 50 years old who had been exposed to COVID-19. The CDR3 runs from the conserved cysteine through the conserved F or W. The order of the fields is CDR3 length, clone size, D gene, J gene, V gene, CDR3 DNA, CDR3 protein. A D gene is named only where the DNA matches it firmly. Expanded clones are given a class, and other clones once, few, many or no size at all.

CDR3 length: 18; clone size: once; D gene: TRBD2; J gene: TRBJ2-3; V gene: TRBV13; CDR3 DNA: TGTGCCAGCAGCTTAGGCCTAATAGCGGGGGGGCCGGAAGATACGCAGTATTTT; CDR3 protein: CASSLGLIAGGPEDTQYF
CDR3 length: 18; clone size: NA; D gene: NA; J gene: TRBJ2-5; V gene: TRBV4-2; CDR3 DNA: TGTGCCAGCAGCCATCGAAGGGAGGACAGGCTAATACAAGAGACCCAGTACTTC; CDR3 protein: CASSHRREDRLIQETQYF
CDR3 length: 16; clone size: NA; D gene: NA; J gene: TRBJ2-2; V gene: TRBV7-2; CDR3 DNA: TGTGCCAGCAGCTCTAGCGCACGCTTGAACACCGGGGAGCTGTTTTTT; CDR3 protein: CASSSSARLNTGELFF
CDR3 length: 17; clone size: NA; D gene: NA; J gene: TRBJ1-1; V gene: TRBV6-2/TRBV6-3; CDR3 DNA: TGTGCCAGCAACCCTCCGGGGGAGGGAGGTAGGGACACTGAAGCTTTCTTT; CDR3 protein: CASNPPGEGGRDTEAFF
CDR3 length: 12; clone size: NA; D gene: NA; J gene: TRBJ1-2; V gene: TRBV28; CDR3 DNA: TGTGCCAGCAGTTTACCCGGGAACGGCTACACCTTC; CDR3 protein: CASSLPGNGYTF
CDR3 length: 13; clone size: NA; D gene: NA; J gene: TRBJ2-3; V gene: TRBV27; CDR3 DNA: TGTGCCAGCAGTTTAGCCTACGGTGATACGCAGTATTTT; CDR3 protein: CASSLAYGDTQYF
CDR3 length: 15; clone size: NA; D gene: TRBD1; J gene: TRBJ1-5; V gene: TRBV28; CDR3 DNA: TGTGCCAGCAGGTGGGGACAGGGGGATAATCAGCCCCAGCATTTT; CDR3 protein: CASRWGQGDNQPQHF
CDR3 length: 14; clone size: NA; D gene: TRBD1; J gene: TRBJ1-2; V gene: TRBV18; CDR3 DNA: TGTGCCAGCTCACCACTGGACAGGGGCTATGGCTACACCTTC; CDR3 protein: CASSPLDRGYGYTF
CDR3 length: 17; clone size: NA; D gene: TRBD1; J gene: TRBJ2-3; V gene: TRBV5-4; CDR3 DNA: TGTGCCAGCAGCCCTGATATGGGACAGGGGCAAGCAGATACGCAGTATTTT; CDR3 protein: CASSPDMGQGQADTQYF
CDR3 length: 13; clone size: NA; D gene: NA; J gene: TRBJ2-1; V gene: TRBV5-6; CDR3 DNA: TGTGCCAGCAGCGCGGGACTCATCAATGAGCAGTTCTTC; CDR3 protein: CASSAGLINEQFF
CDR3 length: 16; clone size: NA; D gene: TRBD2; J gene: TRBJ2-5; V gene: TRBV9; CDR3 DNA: TGTGCCAGCAGCGCCACTAGCGGGGGGGCCCCAGAGACCCAGTACTTC; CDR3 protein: CASSATSGGAPETQYF
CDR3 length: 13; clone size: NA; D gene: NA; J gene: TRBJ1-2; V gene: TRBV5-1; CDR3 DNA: TGCGCCAGCAGCGCCGACGGGTCCTATGGCTACACCTTC; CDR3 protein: CASSADGSYGYTF
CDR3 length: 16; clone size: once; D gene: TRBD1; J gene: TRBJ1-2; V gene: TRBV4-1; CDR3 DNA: TGCGCCAGCAGCCAAGTGGACGCCGGGACAGGCTATGGCTACACCTTC; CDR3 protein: CASSQVDAGTGYGYTF
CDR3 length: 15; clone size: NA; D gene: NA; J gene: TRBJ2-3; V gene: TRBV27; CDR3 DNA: TGTGCCAGCAGTTTTGGTGAGACACCCACAGATACGCAGTATTTT; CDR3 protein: CASSFGETPTDTQYF
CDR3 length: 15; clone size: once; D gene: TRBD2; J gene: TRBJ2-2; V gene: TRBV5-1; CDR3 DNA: TGCGCCAGCAGCTTGAGCGGGGAAGTCACCGGGGAGCTGTTTTTT; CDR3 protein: CASSLSGEVTGELFF
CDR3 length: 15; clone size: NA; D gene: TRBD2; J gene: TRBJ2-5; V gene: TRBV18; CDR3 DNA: TGTGCCAGCTCAACAGGACTAGCGGGGCAAGAGACCCAGTACTTC; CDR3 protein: CASSTGLAGQETQYF
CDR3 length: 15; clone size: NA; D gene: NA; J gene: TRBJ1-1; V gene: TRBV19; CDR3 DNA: TGTGCCAGTAGTATAGACGGCAGGGGATTAGGTGGAGCTTTCTTT; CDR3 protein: CASSIDGRGLGGAFF
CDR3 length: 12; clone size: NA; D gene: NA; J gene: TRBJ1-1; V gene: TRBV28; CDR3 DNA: TGTGCCAGCAGTGCGCCTCCTGGGCGAGCTTTCTTT; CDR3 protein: CASSAPPGRAFF
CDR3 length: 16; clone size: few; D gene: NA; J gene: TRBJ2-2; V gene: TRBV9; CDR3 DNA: TGTGCCAGCAGCTTCAACAGACAGGGAGGCACCGGGGAGCTGTTTTTT; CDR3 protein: CASSFNRQGGTGELFF
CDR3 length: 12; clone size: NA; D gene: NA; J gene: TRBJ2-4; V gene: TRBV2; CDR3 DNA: TGTGCCAGCTTCAGGACCAAAAACATTCAGTACTTC; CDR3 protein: CASFRTKNIQYF
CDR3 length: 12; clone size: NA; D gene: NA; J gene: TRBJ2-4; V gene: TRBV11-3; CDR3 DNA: TGTGCCAGCAGCCCCGGTGGAAACATTCAGTACTTC; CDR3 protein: CASSPGGNIQYF
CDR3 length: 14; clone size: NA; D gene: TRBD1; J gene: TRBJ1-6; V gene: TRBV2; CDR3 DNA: TGTGCCAGCAGTTGGACAGGGAACAATTCACCCCTCCACTTT; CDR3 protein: CASSWTGNNSPLHF
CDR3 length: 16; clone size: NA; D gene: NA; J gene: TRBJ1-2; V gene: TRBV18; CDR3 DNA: TGTGCCAGCTCACGTCAGGATTTTGCACAGGACTATGGCTACACCTTC; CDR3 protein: CASSRQDFAQDYGYTF
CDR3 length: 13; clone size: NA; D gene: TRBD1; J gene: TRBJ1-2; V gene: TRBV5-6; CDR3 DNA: TGTGCCAGCAGCTCGACAGGGACGAACGGCTACACCTTC; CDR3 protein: CASSSTGTNGYTF
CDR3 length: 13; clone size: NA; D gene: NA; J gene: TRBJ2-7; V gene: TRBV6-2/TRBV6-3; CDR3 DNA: TGTGCCAGCAGTTACGTCCTTTCCTACGAGCAGTACTTC; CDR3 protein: CASSYVLSYEQYF
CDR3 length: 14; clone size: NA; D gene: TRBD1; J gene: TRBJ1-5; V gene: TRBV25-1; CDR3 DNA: TGTGCCAGCAGTGTCGGACAGGGTGATCAGCCCCAGCATTTT; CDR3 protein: CASSVGQGDQPQHF
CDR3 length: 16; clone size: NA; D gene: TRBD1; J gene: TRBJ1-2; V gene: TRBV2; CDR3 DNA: TGTGCCAGCAGTGAGCAGGACAGGGGGGGCCACTATGGCTACACCTTC; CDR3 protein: CASSEQDRGGHYGYTF
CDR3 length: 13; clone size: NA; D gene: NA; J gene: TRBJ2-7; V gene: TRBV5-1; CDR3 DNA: TGCGCCAGCAAAATTGCAGGGTATAACGAGCAGTACTTC; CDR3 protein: CASKIAGYNEQYF
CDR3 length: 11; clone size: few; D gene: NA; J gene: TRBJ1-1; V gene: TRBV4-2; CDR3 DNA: TGTGCCAGCAGCCCCGGGGTTGAGGCTTTCTTT; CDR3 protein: CASSPGVEAFF
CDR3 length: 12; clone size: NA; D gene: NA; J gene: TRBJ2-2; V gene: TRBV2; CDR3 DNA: TGTGCCAGCAGTGAAAATCTCGGGGAGCTGTTTTTT; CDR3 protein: CASSENLGELFF
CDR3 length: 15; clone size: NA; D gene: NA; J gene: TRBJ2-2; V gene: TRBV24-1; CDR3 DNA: TGTGCCACCAGTGTATCCGGGTCCGGCACCGGGGAGCTGTTTTTT; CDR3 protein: CATSVSGSGTGELFF
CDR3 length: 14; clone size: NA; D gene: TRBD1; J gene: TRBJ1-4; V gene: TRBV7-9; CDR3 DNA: TGTGCCAGCAGCCTCGGGACAGGGAATGAAAAACTGTTTTTT; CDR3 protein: CASSLGTGNEKLFF
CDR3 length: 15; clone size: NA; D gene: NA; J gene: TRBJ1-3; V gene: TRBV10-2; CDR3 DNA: TGCGCCAGCAGTGAGTCGGACTTGATGGGGAACACCATATATTTT; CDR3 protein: CASSESDLMGNTIYF
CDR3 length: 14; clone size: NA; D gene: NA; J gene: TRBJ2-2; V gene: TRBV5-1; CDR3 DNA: TGCGCCAGCAGTCTGGACTCAACGACCGGGGAGCTGTTTTTT; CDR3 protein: CASSLDSTTGELFF
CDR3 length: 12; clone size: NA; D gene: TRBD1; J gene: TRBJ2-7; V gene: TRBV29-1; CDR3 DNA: TGCAGCGTTGAAGCGGACAGGGACGAGCAGTACTTC; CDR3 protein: CSVEADRDEQYF
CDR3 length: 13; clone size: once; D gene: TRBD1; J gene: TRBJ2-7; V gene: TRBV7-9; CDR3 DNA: TGTGCCAGCAGGCAGGGGGCCACCTACGAGCAGTACTTC; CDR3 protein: CASRQGATYEQYF
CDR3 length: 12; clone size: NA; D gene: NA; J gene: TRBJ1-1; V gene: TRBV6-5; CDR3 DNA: TGTGCCAGCAGCCCCCCCGGCGGGGAGGCTTTCTTT; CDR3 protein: CASSPPGGEAFF
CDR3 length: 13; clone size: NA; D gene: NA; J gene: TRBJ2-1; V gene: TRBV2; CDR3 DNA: TGTGCCACGTCACTAGGCTCCTACAATGAGCAGTTCTTC; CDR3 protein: CATSLGSYNEQFF
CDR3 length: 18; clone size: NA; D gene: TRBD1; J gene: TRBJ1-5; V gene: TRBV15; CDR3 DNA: TGTGCCACCAGCAGGTACAGGGGCGGAACGTATAGCAATCAGCCCCAGCATTTT; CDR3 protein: CATSRYRGGTYSNQPQHF
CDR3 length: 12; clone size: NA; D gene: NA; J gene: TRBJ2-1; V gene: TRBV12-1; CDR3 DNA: TGTGCCAGAGGAGGGGGGGGGAATGAGCAGTTCTTC; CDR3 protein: CARGGGGNEQFF
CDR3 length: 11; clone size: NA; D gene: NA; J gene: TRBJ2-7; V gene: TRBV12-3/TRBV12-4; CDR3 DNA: TGTGCCAGCAGTTTCGGCTACGAGCAGTACTTC; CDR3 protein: CASSFGYEQYF
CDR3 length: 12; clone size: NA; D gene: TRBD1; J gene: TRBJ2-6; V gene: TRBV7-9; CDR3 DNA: TGTGCCAGCAGCCAAACGACAGGGGAATCCCATTTC; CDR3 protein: CASSQTTGESHF
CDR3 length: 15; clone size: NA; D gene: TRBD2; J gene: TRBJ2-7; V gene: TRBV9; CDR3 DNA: TGTGCCAGCAGCGTAGGTAGCGGGAGAATGTACGAGCAGTACTTC; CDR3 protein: CASSVGSGRMYEQYF
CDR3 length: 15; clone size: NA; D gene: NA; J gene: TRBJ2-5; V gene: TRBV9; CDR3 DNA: TGTGCCAGCAGCCCCACCCCCGGACAAAAAGAGACCCAGTACTTC; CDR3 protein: CASSPTPGQKETQYF
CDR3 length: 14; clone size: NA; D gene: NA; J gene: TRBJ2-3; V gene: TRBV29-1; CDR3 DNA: TGCAGCACTGTCTCCGGGACTGGGAGGGATACGCAGTATTTT; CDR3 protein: CSTVSGTGRDTQYF
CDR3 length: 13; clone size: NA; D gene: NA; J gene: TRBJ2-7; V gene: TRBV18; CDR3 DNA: TGTGCCAGCTCACCACCTGGAGGGTTCGAGCAGTACTTC; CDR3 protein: CASSPPGGFEQYF
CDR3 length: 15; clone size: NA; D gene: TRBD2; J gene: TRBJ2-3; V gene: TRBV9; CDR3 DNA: TGTGCCAGCAGCCCTCGTAGAGCGGGGGCCGATACGCAGTATTTT; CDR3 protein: CASSPRRAGADTQYF
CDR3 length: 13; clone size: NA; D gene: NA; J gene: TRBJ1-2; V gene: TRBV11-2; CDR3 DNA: TGTGCCAGCAGCTCCCTGTCTAACTATGGCTACACCTTC; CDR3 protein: CASSSLSNYGYTF
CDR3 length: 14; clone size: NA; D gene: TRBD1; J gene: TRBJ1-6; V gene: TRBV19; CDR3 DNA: TGTGCCAGTAGTCCCCGGACAGGGGGTTCACCCCTCCACTTT; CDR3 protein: CASSPRTGGSPLHF
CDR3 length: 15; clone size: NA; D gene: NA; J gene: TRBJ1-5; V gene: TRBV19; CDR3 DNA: TGTGCCAGTACCCCAAGGGGCGGGGAGAAGCAGCCCCAGCATTTT; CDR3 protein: CASTPRGGEKQPQHF
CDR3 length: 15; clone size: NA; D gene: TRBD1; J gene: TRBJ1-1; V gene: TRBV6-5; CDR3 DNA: TGTGCCAGCAGTTACTCGAGAGGGGGCCCTAATGAAGCTTTCTTT; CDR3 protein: CASSYSRGGPNEAFF
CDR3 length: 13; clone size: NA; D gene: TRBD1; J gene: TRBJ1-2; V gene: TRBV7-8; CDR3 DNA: TGTGCCAGCAGCTCAGGGGGAAACTATGGCTACACCTTC; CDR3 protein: CASSSGGNYGYTF
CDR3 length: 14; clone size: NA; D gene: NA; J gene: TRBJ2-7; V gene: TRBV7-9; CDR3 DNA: TGTGCCAGCAGCTTAGCTACAGACTCCTACGAGCAGTACTTC; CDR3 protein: CASSLATDSYEQYF
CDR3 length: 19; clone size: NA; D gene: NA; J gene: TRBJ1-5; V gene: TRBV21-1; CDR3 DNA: TGTGCCAGCAGCATTGTGACAGGGGCTCCCCGGGGTTGTAAACAGCCCCAGCATTTT; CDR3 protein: CASSIVTGAPRGCKQPQHF